The 8 T cell receptor beta chains presented below share a single source sample, sequenced in a study of OX40 agonist ivuxolimab in advanced cancers. Sequencing was performed with immunoSEQ multiplex PCR; in TCRdb, only in-frame clones are kept and a portion is missing. This table has over 100,000 clones, just under 95% appearing once. This specimen consisted of CD4+ or CD8+ T cells sorted from blood, obtained in a trial of the OX40 agonist ivuxolimab. The receptors shown here come from an adult with an advanced solid tumor such as melanoma, head and neck, liver or kidney cancer.

V is TRBV29-1 and J is TRBJ2-2; no reliable D call. CDR1 SQVTM and CDR2 ANQGSEA come from the germline V gene. Between the trimmed V and J ends, which lost 8 bases and 0 bases, there was a span of 10 bases. The CDR3 consists of 13 residues. The CDR3 loop reads CSSRESNTGELFF. DNA of the CDR3: TGCAGCTCACGAGAGTCGAACACCGGGGAGCTGTTTTTT.

The CDR3 sequence: CASSEALQGGGYEQYF. The CDR3 coding sequence is TGTGCCAGCAGTGAAGCTCTTCAGGGGGGGGGTTACGAGCAGTACTTC. This chain links TRBV6-1 with TRBJ2-7; either TRBD1 or TRBD2 may fit D (7 bases each). The germline V gene encodes CDR1 MNHNS and CDR2 SASEGT. Trimming left V 0 bases short and J 4 bases short, with 16 bases between. The CDR3 runs to 16 residues.

V and J are TRBV18 and TRBJ1-1; tentatively, D is TRBD1 (6 bases). Trimming removed 3 bases at V and 0 bases at J, with 11 bases between. Germline V gene data show CDR1 as KGHSH and CDR2 as LQKENI. This CDR3 has 15 residues. CDR3 loop: CASSPSQGLNTEAFF. In DNA form, the CDR3 reads TGTGCCAGCTCACCGTCACAGGGATTGAACACTGAAGCTTTCTTT.

The chain employs TRBV6-1 and TRBJ2-2; TRBD2 might be the D (6 bases). V dropped 6 bases and J dropped 4 bases, with 12 bases sitting between them. The CDR3 has 14 residues. Per the germline V gene, CDR1 is MNHNS and CDR2 is SASEGT. The CDR3 loop reads CASRVGGGTGELFF. The CDR3 DNA reads TGTGCCAGCAGGGTCGGGGGAGGCACCGGGGAGCTGTTTTTT.

The chain recombines TRBV28 with TRBJ2-1, with 8 nucleotides matching TRBD2. Trimming at V came to 2 bases and at J to 9 bases, leaving 6 bases not matched to a gene. The CDR3 has 14 amino acids. The germline gives CDR1 MDHEN, CDR2 SYDVKM. CDR3 amino acids: CASSLLGRAGEQFF. CDR3 nucleotide sequence: TGTGCCAGCAGTTTACTCGGGAGGGCCGGTGAGCAGTTCTTC.

The chain is built from TRBV5-1 and TRBJ1-4; the match to TRBD1 covers 8 bases. The CDR3 spans 15 residues. V dropped 0 bases and J dropped 4; count of bases not matched to a gene: 2. Germline loops: CDR1 SGHRS, CDR2 YFSETQ. The CDR3 here is CASSLGTGFNEKLFF. The CDR3 coding sequence is TGCGCCAGCAGCTTGGGGACAGGGTTTAATGAAAAACTGTTTTTT.

This rearrangement joins TRBV27 to TRBJ1-6, with TRBD1 matching 7 bases. The CDR3 loop spans 17 amino acids. CDR1 is MNHEY, CDR2 SMNVEV, per germline (reference sequence). Trimming took 5 bases from V and 5 from J; bases not matched to a gene: 12. The CDR3 nucleotides read TGTGCCAGCAGTCCTTCCTTACGGACAGGAAATAATTCACCCCTCCACTTT. Its translation is CASSPSLRTGNNSPLHF.

This sequence joins TRBV2 and TRBJ2-3; D remains unclear. The CDR3 loop spans 12 amino acids. In germline, CDR1 is SNHLY, CDR2 FYNNEI. The V end was cut by 0 bases, the J end by 5 bases, with 3 bases between. The CDR3: CASSEAKDTQYF. CDR3 sequence (DNA): TGTGCCAGCAGTGAAGCTAAAGATACGCAGTATTTT.